This T cell receptor (beta chain) is drawn from a study of blood T cells in healthy people across ages. V was cut by 4 bases and J by 4 bases, with 15 bases left in between. Germline V gene lookup returns CDR1 SGHRS and CDR2 YFSETQ. The CDR3 is made up of 15 amino acids. With a J-beta primer mix and a sample-barcoded 5' primer, a second PCR ran about 6 to 11 cycles. MiXCR, applied by TCRdb to the 5' RACE reads, yields one record per CDR3 protein. The profile covers about 970,000 distinct CDR3 sequences, with roughly 47% appearing a single time and about a fifth taken by the ten largest. Concerning this clonotype itself: As yet, its antigen is unknown.

Whole-study results and caveats: Diversity was higher, and naive CD4+ cells more numerous, in long-lived donors than in aged donors.

Donors each provided ten milliliters of peripheral blood. The chain employs TRBV5-1 and TRBJ2-1; D is possibly TRBD2 (6 bases). The sequenced sample consisted of blood. This clonotype originated in a woman aged 55-70 years in good health. Here the CDR3 reads CASSPRDFGYNEQFF. CDR3 DNA: TGCGCCAGCAGCCCCCGGGACTTTGGATACAATGAGCAGTTCTTC.